This TCR beta chain came from a study of blood T cell repertoires in COVID-19. Study summary: The samples span acute and convalescent COVID-19 from the United States, Italy and Spain. T cells, B-cell-depleted T cells, or PBMCs provided the cDNA or gDNA that served as material.

With V trimmed by 0 bases and J by 2 bases, 8 bases remained unmatched. Germline CDR1 is MNHEY and CDR2 is SMNVEV (reference sequence). The CDR3 loop spans 17 amino acids. In the authors' workflow: From reference gene primer amplification, estimates of nucleated cell counts were derived. Profiling relied on immunoSEQ multiplex PCR, and the TCRdb table lists in-frame clones only, not all of them. The V and J calls and clone size were taken over from that table, and D and trimming were inferred from the DNA. This table holds 250,000 to 300,000 clones, over 75% found once. V is TRBV27 and J is TRBJ2-7; TRBD1 aligns across 9 bases. The source material was peripheral blood. The clonotype was recovered from a woman in her seventies with acute or convalescent COVID-19. CDR3 DNA sequence: TGTGCCAGCAGTTTATCGGCGGGTGGGACAGGGACCTACGAGCAGTACTTC. Its translation is CASSLSAGGTGTYEQYF.